Presented here are 13 T cell receptor beta chains from one specimen sequenced in a study of T cells in Graves' hyperthyroidism and ophthalmopathy. From RNA transcripts, TCR beta CDR3 regions were amplified. In the first-round RT-PCR of the TCR CDR3, the HTBI primer set was used. TCRdb called the multiplex PCR reads again in MiXCR, with one record for every CDR3 protein. The sample carries around 200,000 distinct CDR3 sequences, approximately 15% recorded once. Sequencing input: blood. The receptors here all came from a woman between 50 and 59 years old with Graves' hyperthyroidism.

This clonotype was observed many times. The chain couples TRBV28 to TRBJ1-2; D may be TRBD1 (5 bases). The CDR3 runs 15 residues. The V gene lost 7 bases and the J gene lost 5 bases, with 20 bases spanning the gap. From germline, CDR1 is MDHEN and CDR2 SYDVKM. The DNA of the CDR3 is TGTGCCAGCACCCCCCCGGGACTCTCCTTTTATGGCTACACCTTC. This translates into CASTPPGLSFYGYTF.

In nucleotides, the CDR3 is TGTGCCAGCCTTAGCGGGGGGAACTATGGCTACACCTTC. It specifies CASLSGGNYGYTF. The rearrangement links TRBV12-3 or TRBV12-4 to TRBJ1-2, with a tentative D call TRBD1 (5 bases). The germline V and J ends were trimmed by 8 bases and 2 bases, with 12 bases remaining between them. The CDR3 is 13 residues long.

In this sample, this clonotype turned up many times. V is TRBV28 and J is TRBJ1-1; 10 positions match TRBD1. CDR1 and CDR2 from the germline V gene are MDHEN and SYDVKM. With 2 bases clipped from V and 3 bases from J, the junction kept 3 bases outside the gene matches. This CDR3 contains 15 residues. CDR3 DNA sequence: TGTGCCAGCAGTTTAGCCGGGACAGGGGACACTGAAGCTTTCTTT. Protein sequence: CASSLAGTGDTEAFF.

This clonotype was counted at least ten times. The rearrangement links TRBV20-1 to TRBJ1-5, with D perhaps matching TRBD1 (6 bases). V lost 5 bases, J lost 2 bases, and 16 bases lay in between. Looked up from germline, CDR1 is DFQATT and CDR2 is SNEGSKA (reference sequence). This CDR3 region has 15 residues. CDR3 amino acids: CSAQVGGVGNQPQHF. For the CDR3, the DNA is TGCAGTGCTCAGGTAGGGGGAGTAGGCAATCAGCCCCAGCATTTT.

This clonotype was counted at least ten times. The V and J genes are TRBV20-1 and TRBJ1-2; 10 nucleotides line up with TRBD1. Germline assignment: CDR1 DFQATT and CDR2 SNEGSKA (reference sequence). This CDR3 contains 14 residues. Trimming took 6 bases from V and 0 from J; bases not matched to a gene: 4. The CDR3: CSAQDRGTNYGYTF. The CDR3 nucleotides read TGCAGTGCCCAGGACAGGGGGACTAACTATGGCTACACCTTC.

Many counts were recorded for this clonotype. V and J are TRBV19 and TRBJ1-5; D is unresolved. V lost 3 bases and J lost 8, with 20 bases in between. Germline loops: CDR1 LNHDA, CDR2 SQIVND (reference sequence). The CDR3 consists of 16 residues. CDR3 coding DNA: TGTGCCAGTAGTATGTTGATTGCCGGCCCTTGGGAGCCCCAGCATTTT. Residues: CASSMLIAGPWEPQHF. Using reference TRBV19 and TRBJ1-5 for the parts outside the CDR3, the full variable domain is DGGITQSPKYLFRKEGQNVTLSCEQNLNHDAMYWYRQDPGQGLRLIYYSQIVNDFQKGDIAEGYSVSREKKESFPLTVTSAQKNPTAFYLCASSMLIAGPWEPQHFGDGTRLSIL.

This clonotype came up many times. V and J are TRBV28 and TRBJ1-1; unclear D gene. V lost 2 bases to trimming and J lost 12 bases, with 13 bases between them. Germline V gene lookup returns CDR1 MDHEN and CDR2 SYDVKM. The CDR3 contains 12 residues. The CDR3: CASSLLARRPFF. In DNA, the CDR3 is TGTGCCAGCAGTTTACTCGCGCGCCGGCCTTTCTTT. The full variable domain, in which reference TRBV28 and TRBJ1-1 provide the parts outside the CDR3, is DVKVTQSSRYLVKRTGEKVFLECVQDMDHENMFWYRQDPGLGLRLIYFSYDVKMKEKGDIPEGYSVSREKKERFSLILESASTNQTSMYLCASSLLARRPFFGQGTRLTVV.

The chain carries TRBV5-6 and TRBJ1-3; D perhaps matches TRBD1 (6 bases). The CDR3 runs to 15 residues. V lost 6 bases, J lost 1 base, and 14 bases lay in between. CDR1 SGHDT and CDR2 YYEEEE come from the germline V gene. CDR3 DNA sequence: TGTGCCAGCATCCTGGGACAAGCTTCTGGAAACACCATATATTTT. This encodes CASILGQASGNTIYF.

V usage is TRBV9 and J usage is TRBJ2-1; D may match TRBD1 or TRBD2 (6 bases each). Germline CDR1 SGDLS, CDR2 YYNGEE. The CDR3 runs to 14 residues. V lost 0 bases and J 7 bases, leaving 11 bases between the germline ends. The CDR3 here is CASSVEGGRNEQFF. The CDR3 DNA sequence: TGTGCCAGCAGCGTAGAGGGGGGTCGGAATGAGCAGTTCTTC.

In its sample, this clonotype was seen many times. At one end the junction does not follow the germline gene, possibly because of a read error. The chain recombines TRBV15 with TRBJ2-5, with 10 bases fitting TRBD2. Germline V CDR1 and CDR2: LNHNV, YYDKDF (reference sequence). CDR3 length: 17 amino acids. The CDR3 sequence is CATSRDQLAGRQEAQYF. Here the CDR3 DNA reads TGTGCCACCAGCAGAGATCAACTAGCGGGGAGGCAAGAGGCCCAGTACTTC.

Many counts were recorded for this clonotype. The genes are TRBV6-4 and TRBJ1-2, with a weak D call TRBD1 (6 bases). V dropped 6 bases and J dropped 7 bases, with 18 bases sitting between them. The CDR3 runs 14 residues. CDR1 MRHNA and CDR2 SNTAGT come from the germline V gene. The CDR3 bases are TGTGCCAGCAGCCCTCGACACCAGGGGACTGGCTACACCTTC. Protein: CASSPRHQGTGYTF.

This clonotype has only a few counts. V gene TRBV20-1 combines with J gene TRBJ1-2; perhaps TRBD1 as D (5 bases). Trimming removed 0 bases at V and 6 bases at J, with 14 bases between. Looked up from germline, CDR1 is DFQATT and CDR2 is SNEGSKA (reference sequence). The CDR3 covers 14 residues. CDR3 sequence (DNA): TGCAGTGCTAGAGATCGGGCCAGGGAAAATGGCTACACCTTC. Translation gives CSARDRARENGYTF.

This clonotype was seen many times. The chain recombines TRBV28 with TRBJ2-4, with 10 bases matching TRBD1. J lost 8 bases, V lost 8 bases, and 9 bases had no gene match. The length of the CDR3 is 14 residues. Germline V lookup: CDR1 MDHEN, CDR2 SYDVKM. CDR3 bases: TGTGCCAGCCGAATTAGGACAGGGGGATACATTCAGTACTTC. Translating gives CASRIRTGGYIQYF.